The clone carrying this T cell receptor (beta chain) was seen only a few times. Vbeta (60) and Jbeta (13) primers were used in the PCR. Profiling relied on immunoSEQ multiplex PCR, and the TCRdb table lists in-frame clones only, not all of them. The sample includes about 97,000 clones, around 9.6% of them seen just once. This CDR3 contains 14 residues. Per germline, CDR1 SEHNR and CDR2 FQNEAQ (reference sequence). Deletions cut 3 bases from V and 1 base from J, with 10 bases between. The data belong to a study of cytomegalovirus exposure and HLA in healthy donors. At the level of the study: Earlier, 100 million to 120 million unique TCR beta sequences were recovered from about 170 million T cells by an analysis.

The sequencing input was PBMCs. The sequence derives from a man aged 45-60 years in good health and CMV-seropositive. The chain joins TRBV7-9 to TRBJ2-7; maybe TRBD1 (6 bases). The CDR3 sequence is CASSLTGSSYEQYF. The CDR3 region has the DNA TGTGCCAGCAGCTTGACAGGTTCTTCCTACGAGCAGTACTTC.